Listed below are T cell receptor beta chains from one sample, sequenced in a study of cytomegalovirus exposure and HLA in healthy donors. Clones were sequenced by immunoSEQ multiplex PCR, and TCRdb holds only the in-frame ones, with some missing. In the table there are approximately 180,000 clones, 70% to 80% of which are singletons. Sequencing input: PBMCs. The receptors stem from a woman aged 45-65 years in good health and CMV-seronegative. Both conserved end residues are part of each CDR3. The order of the fields is V gene, D gene, J gene, clone size, CDR3 DNA, CDR3 protein. The D gene is left open where the match is weak. A clone size is listed for some rows: how often the clone was seen (once, few, many), or a class if it is expanded.

>TRBV5-1|-|TRBJ1-3|-
TGCGCCAGCAGCTATGCGGAAGTCTCTGGAAACACCATATATTTT
CASSYAEVSGNTIYF
>TRBV14|-|TRBJ2-1|-
TGTGCCAGCAGCCAAGATCCGGCAGGGAAGGCTGAGCAGTTCTTC
CASSQDPAGKAEQFF
>TRBV5-4|TRBD2|TRBJ2-7|-
TGTGCCAGCAGCTTAGAGCGGGGGGTTCAGTACGAGCAGTACTTC
CASSLERGVQYEQYF
>TRBV18|-|TRBJ1-1|many
TGTGCCAGCACACTTACAGTTGACACTGAAGCTTTCTTT
CASTLTVDTEAFF
>TRBV27|-|TRBJ1-2|-
TGTGCCAGCCGCTGGACAACCGACTATGGCTACACCTTC
CASRWTTDYGYTF
>TRBV27|-|TRBJ1-5|-
TGTGCCAGCAACCGGGGATATAGCAATCAGCCCCAGCATTTT
CASNRGYSNQPQHF
>TRBV7-9|TRBD1|TRBJ1-2|once
TGTGCCAGCAGCTCTACAGGGGGATCGAGCTATGGCTACACCTTC
CASSSTGGSSYGYTF
>TRBV15|TRBD1|TRBJ2-5|-
TGTGCCACCAGCCTGGGACAGGGCCAAGAGACCCAGTACTTC
CATSLGQGQETQYF
>TRBV28|TRBD1|TRBJ1-4|few
TGTGCCAGCAGTCCGCCGACAGGGCGGATTAATGAAAAACTGTTTTTT
CASSPPTGRINEKLFF
>TRBV6-1|-|TRBJ2-1|-
TGTGCCAGCACCAACAGGGCAGCGTACAATGAGCAGTTCTTC
CASTNRAAYNEQFF
>TRBV4-1|-|TRBJ1-4|-
TGCGCCAGCAGCCAATGGGGGGGGTCTAATGAAAAACTGTTTTTT
CASSQWGGSNEKLFF
>TRBV5-1|TRBD2|TRBJ2-5|once
TGCGCCAGCAGCCCCATCTCGGGAGGTGGAGGAGGGGACCAGTACTTC
CASSPISGGGGGDQYF
>TRBV15|-|TRBJ2-3|-
TGTGCCACCAGCAGAGATGGGGGACACCTCACAGATACGCAGTATTTT
CATSRDGGHLTDTQYF
>TRBV9|-|TRBJ1-1|-
TGTGCCAGCAGCGTAGACGGGAACACTGAAGCTTTCTTT
CASSVDGNTEAFF
>TRBV29-1|-|TRBJ1-1|-
TGCAGCGTCTCGCCAGGGATCCTGAACACTGAAGCTTTCTTT
CSVSPGILNTEAFF